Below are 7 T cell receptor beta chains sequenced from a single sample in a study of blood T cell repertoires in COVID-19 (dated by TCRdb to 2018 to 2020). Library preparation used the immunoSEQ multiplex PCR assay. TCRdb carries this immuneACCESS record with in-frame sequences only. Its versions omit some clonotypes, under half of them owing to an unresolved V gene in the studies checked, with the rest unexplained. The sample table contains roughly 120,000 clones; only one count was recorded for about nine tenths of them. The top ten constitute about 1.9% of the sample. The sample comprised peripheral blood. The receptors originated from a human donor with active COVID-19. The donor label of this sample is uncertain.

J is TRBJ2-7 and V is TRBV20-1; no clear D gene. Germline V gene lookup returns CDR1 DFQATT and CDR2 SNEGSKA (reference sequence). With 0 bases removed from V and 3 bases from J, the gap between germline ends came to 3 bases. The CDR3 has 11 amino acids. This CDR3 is CSARDLYEQYF. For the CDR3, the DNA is TGCAGTGCTAGAGATCTCTACGAGCAGTACTTC.

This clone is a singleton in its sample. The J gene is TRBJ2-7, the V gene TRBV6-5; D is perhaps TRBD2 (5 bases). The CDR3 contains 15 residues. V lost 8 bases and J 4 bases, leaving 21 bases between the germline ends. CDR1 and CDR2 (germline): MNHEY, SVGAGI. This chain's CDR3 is CASRSLAAGLYEQYF. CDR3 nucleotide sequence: TGTGCCAGCCGCAGTCTTGCGGCGGGTCTGTACGAGCAGTACTTC.

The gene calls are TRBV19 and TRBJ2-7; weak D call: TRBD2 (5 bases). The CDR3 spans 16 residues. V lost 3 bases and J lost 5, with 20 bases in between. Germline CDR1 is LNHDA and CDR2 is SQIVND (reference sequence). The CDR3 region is CASSISPTKNYHEQYF. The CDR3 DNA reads TGTGCCAGTAGTATCTCCCCGACTAAGAATTATCACGAGCAGTACTTC. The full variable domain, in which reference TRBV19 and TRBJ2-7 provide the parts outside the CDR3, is DGGITQSPKYLFRKEGQNVTLSCEQNLNHDAMYWYRQDPGQGLRLIYYSQIVNDFQKGDIAEGYSVSREKKESFPLTVTSAQKNPTAFYLCASSISPTKNYHEQYFGPGTRLTVT.

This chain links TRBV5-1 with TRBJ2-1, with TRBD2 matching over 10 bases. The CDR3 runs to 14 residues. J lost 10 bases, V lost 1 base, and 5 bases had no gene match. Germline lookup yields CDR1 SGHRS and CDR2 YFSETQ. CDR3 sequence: CASSLWASGGEQFF. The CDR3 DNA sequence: TGCGCCAGCAGCTTGTGGGCTAGCGGGGGCGAGCAGTTCTTC.

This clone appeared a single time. CDR3 sequence reads: CASSPGGLAGGHNEQFF. CDR3 nucleotide sequence: TGCGCCAGCAGCCCCGGAGGACTAGCGGGGGGGCACAATGAGCAGTTCTTC. This chain joins TRBV5-1 and TRBJ2-1; 15 positions match TRBD2. The CDR3 is made up of 17 amino acids. Unmatched junction bases numbered 7, after V lost 4 bases and J lost 5 bases. Germline CDR1 is SGHRS and CDR2 is YFSETQ. The complete variable domain, with remaining parts taken from reference TRBV5-1 and TRBJ2-1, reads KAGVTQTPRYLIKTRGQQVTLSCSPISGHRSVSWYQQTPGQGLQFLFEYFSETQRNKGNFPGRFSGRQFSNSRSEMNVSTLELGDSALYLCASSPGGLAGGHNEQFFGPGTRLTVL.

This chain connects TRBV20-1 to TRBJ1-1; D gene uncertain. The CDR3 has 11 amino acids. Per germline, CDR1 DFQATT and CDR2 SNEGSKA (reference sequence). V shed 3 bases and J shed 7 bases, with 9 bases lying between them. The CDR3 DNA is TGCAGTGCTAGGATGCGGTATGAAGCTTTCTTT. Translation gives CSARMRYEAFF.

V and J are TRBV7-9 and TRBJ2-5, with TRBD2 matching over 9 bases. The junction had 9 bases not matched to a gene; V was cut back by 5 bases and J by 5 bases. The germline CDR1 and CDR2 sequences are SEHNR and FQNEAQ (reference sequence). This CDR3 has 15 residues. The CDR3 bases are TGTGCCAGCAGCCCGGCGGGGGGGCTCGCGGAGACCCAGTACTTC. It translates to CASSPAGGLAETQYF.